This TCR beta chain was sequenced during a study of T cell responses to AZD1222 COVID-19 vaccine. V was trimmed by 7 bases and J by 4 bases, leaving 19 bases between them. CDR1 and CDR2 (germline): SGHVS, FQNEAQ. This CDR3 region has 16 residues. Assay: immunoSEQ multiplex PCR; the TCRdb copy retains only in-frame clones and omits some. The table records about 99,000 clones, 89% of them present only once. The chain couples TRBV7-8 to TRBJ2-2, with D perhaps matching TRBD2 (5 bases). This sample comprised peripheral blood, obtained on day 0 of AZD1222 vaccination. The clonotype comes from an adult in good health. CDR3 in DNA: TGTGCCAGCACCCCTATCCGGGGAAGCGTCACCGGGGAGCTGTTTTTT. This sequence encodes CASTPIRGSVTGELFF.